These 9 T cell receptor beta chains originate from one sample sequenced in a study of shared clonotypes between healthy human individuals. Profiled with immunoSEQ multiplex PCR; TCRdb holds only in-frame clones, not every one. The repertoire holds about 2 million clones, with about 95% as singletons. It was CD45RO-negative cells, positively selected for CCR7, that made up naive CD8 cells, with terminally differentiated effector memory CD45RA+ cells excluded. Sequencing input: naive CD8+ T cells sorted from blood. The source is a man younger than 35 in good health.

The genes are TRBV6-4 and TRBJ2-5; 10 positions match TRBD2. In germline, CDR1 is MRHNA, CDR2 SNTAGT. This CDR3 region has 20 residues. The trim removed 2 bases at V and 0 bases at J, leaving 15 bases unmatched. CDR3 protein: CASSDPDVWRSGGNQETQYF. The CDR3 region has the DNA TGTGCCAGCAGTGACCCTGACGTCTGGCGTAGCGGGGGGAACCAAGAGACCCAGTACTTC.

The chain uses TRBV27 and TRBJ2-3; 14 positions agree with TRBD2. The germline CDR1 and CDR2 sequences are MNHEY and SMNVEV (reference sequence). The CDR3 loop spans 18 amino acids. Losses at the gene ends were 1 base for V and 1 base for J; bases not matched to a gene: 4. Here the CDR3 DNA reads TGTGCCAGCAGTTTATGGACTAGCGGGGGGCCCGGCACAGATACGCAGTATTTT. It translates to CASSLWTSGGPGTDTQYF.

This chain uses TRBV19 with TRBJ1-2, with D possibly matching TRBD1 (5 bases). V was pared by 5 bases and J by 7 bases, with 14 bases between. The CDR3 totals 13 residues. Looked up from germline, CDR1 is LNHDA and CDR2 is SQIVND (reference sequence). CDR3 sequence: CASSGADGAGYTF. The DNA of the CDR3 is TGTGCCAGTAGTGGTGCGGACGGGGCTGGCTACACCTTC.

This rearrangement joins TRBV5-4 to TRBJ2-3; 10 bases are a match to TRBD2. Looked up from germline, CDR1 is SGHNT and CDR2 is YYREEE (reference sequence). The CDR3 spans 16 residues. Unmatched junction bases numbered 4, after V lost 0 bases and J lost 3 bases. The CDR3 DNA is TGTGCCAGCAGCTTGGCGGGAGCGGGGGGGACAGATACGCAGTATTTT. It specifies CASSLAGAGGTDTQYF.

The chain joins TRBV30 to TRBJ2-2; tentatively, D is TRBD1 or TRBD2 (5 bases each). This CDR3 spans 14 amino acids. Trimming removed 0 bases from V and 6 bases from J, with 11 bases in between. Germline V gene sequence: CDR1 GTSNPN, CDR2 SVGIG (reference sequence). This CDR3 reads CAWSVLGVAGELFF. In DNA form, the CDR3 reads TGTGCCTGGAGTGTACTGGGGGTTGCCGGGGAGCTGTTTTTT.

This chain connects TRBV7-9 to TRBJ2-5; perhaps D is TRBD1 or TRBD2 (5 bases each). The CDR3 extends over 15 amino acids. The germline gives CDR1 SEHNR, CDR2 FQNEAQ (reference sequence). V shed 2 bases and J shed 5 bases, with 15 bases lying between them. CDR3 loop: CASSLYGGEGETQYF. The CDR3 coding sequence is TGTGCCAGCAGCTTATATGGGGGAGAGGGGGAGACCCAGTACTTC.

As to this clone: The identical CDR3 is also encoded by other nucleotide sequences in the sample. The CDR3 sequence is CASSLGGNEQFF. The DNA of the CDR3 is TGTGCCAGCAGTTTGGGGGGAAATGAGCAGTTCTTC. The chain has TRBV6-6 and TRBJ2-1, with D possibly TRBD2 on 6 matching bases. This CDR3 is 12 amino acids long. CDR1 is MNHNY, CDR2 SVGAGI, per germline (reference sequence). V lost 4 bases, J lost 7 bases, and 8 bases lay in between.

The rearrangement joins TRBV13 to TRBJ2-1, with TRBD2 as a possible D gene (6 bases). The CDR3 is 16 residues long. From germline, CDR1 is PRHDT and CDR2 FYEKMQ (reference sequence). Trimming cost V 2 bases and J 4 bases, with 15 bases left between them. CDR3: CASSLPQWGTYNEQFF. CDR3 nucleotide sequence: TGTGCCAGCAGCTTACCCCAGTGGGGGACTTACAATGAGCAGTTCTTC.

The J gene is TRBJ2-1, the V gene TRBV18; 10 bases are a match to TRBD2. Germline CDR1 KGHSH, CDR2 LQKENI. The trim removed 3 bases at V and 2 bases at J, leaving 4 bases unmatched. CDR3 length: 16 residues. CDR3 sequence reads: CASSPLAGAPYNEQFF. The CDR3 DNA follows: TGTGCCAGCTCACCCCTAGCGGGAGCCCCCTACAATGAGCAGTTCTTC.